Listed below are T cell receptor beta chains from one sample, sequenced in a study of blood T cell repertoires in COVID-19. Clones were read by immunoSEQ multiplex PCR, and TCRdb kept only the in-frame ones, dropping some. The table has over 250,000 clones, about 87% seen once. The sample comprised peripheral blood. These receptors were obtained from a woman aged 35 to 49 who had recovered from COVID-19. Both conserved end residues are part of each CDR3. Fields, in order: V gene, clone size, J gene, D gene, CDR3 DNA, CDR3 protein. D genes are given only for firm matches. Clone size is not always given. Where it is, it says once, few, many or a class for expanded clones.

TRBV5-4	.	TRBJ2-5	TRBD1	TGTGCCAGCAGCCTTTCCGGGACAGGGGGCTACGAGACCCAGTACTTC	CASSLSGTGGYETQYF
TRBV5-1	.	TRBJ1-1	.	TGCGCCAGCAGCGATTTGGGAGAAGGCTCCACTGAAGCTTTCTTT	CASSDLGEGSTEAFF
TRBV4-2	.	TRBJ1-6	TRBD1	TGTGCCAGCAGCCAGGGGACAGGCAATTCACCCCTCCACTTT	CASSQGTGNSPLHF
TRBV30	few	TRBJ1-1	TRBD1	TGTGCCCCGGCCGGGACAGGGGGCGCCCGGGACACTGAAGCTTTCTTT	CAPAGTGGARDTEAFF
TRBV7-8	.	TRBJ1-2	.	TGTGCCAGCAGCTTAGGGGGGGGTGGCTACACCTTC	CASSLGGGGYTF
TRBV29-1	.	TRBJ1-2	.	TGCAGCGTCCCGGGAGTACAATATGGCTACACCTTC	CSVPGVQYGYTF
TRBV2	.	TRBJ2-1	TRBD2	TGTGCCAGCAGCCGTCGGACTAGCGGGTATTCCTACAATGAGCAGTTCTTC	CASSRRTSGYSYNEQFF
TRBV5-1	.	TRBJ1-1	.	TGCGCCAGCAGCCTGCGGCCAGGGGCCTTGAATACGAACACTGAAGCTTTCTTT	CASSLRPGALNTNTEAFF
TRBV5-4	.	TRBJ2-5	.	TGTGCCAGCAGCTTGAGCCCGGAGCAAAGGGAGACCCAGTACTTC	CASSLSPEQRETQYF
TRBV9	.	TRBJ1-6	.	TGTGCCAGCAGCAATCGGGGAAGTAATTCACCCCTCCACTTT	CASSNRGSNSPLHF
TRBV10-3	few	TRBJ2-5	.	TGTGCCATCAGTGAGTCGCCAGAAGAGACCCAGTACTTC	CAISESPEETQYF
TRBV9	once	TRBJ2-2	TRBD1	TGTGCCAGCAGCGTAAGCCCTTCTCGACAGGGAGCCGGGGAGCTGTTTTTT	CASSVSPSRQGAGELFF
TRBV7-2	few	TRBJ2-4	TRBD2	TGTGCCAGCAGCTCGCCCGGGGGAGCGGGAAAAAACATTCAGTACTTC	CASSSPGGAGKNIQYF
TRBV19	.	TRBJ1-3	TRBD1	TGTGCCAGTACCCCGACAGGGGGCCTCACTTACTTCTCTGGAAACACCATATATTTT	CASTPTGGLTYFSGNTIYF
TRBV3-1/TRBV3-2	.	TRBJ1-2	TRBD1	TGTGCCAGCAGCCAAGGGGTTCAGGGGGTTTTGCTTAACTATGGCTACACCTTC	CASSQGVQGVLLNYGYTF
TRBV5-4	.	TRBJ2-3	.	TGTGCCAGCAGCTTAGCAGGGCCTGTCAGCACAGATACGCAGTATTTT	CASSLAGPVSTDTQYF
TRBV2	.	TRBJ1-1	.	TGTGCCAGCAGTGTTATGAACACTGAAGCTTTCTTT	CASSVMNTEAFF
TRBV6-5	.	TRBJ2-3	.	TGTGCCAGCTCGGGATGGCAGCTCACAGATACGCAGTATTTT	CASSGWQLTDTQYF
TRBV20-1	once	TRBJ2-1	.	TGCAGTGCTAGAGGAGGGAATGAGCAGTTCTTC	CSARGGNEQFF
TRBV29-1	.	TRBJ1-1	.	TGCAGCGTTAACAGGGTGAACACTGAAGCTTTCTTT	CSVNRVNTEAFF
TRBV11-2	.	TRBJ2-1	.	TGTGCCAGCAGCTTAGCTAGGCTCAATGAGCAGTTCTTC	CASSLARLNEQFF
TRBV19	.	TRBJ1-2	.	TGTGCCAGTAGTATAGGGGCAACCGTGTCCTATGGCTACACCTTC	CASSIGATVSYGYTF
TRBV7-9	.	TRBJ1-1	.	TGTGCCAGCAGCACACTGACAGGGAACACTGAAGCTTTCTTT	CASSTLTGNTEAFF
TRBV19	.	TRBJ2-5	TRBD1	TGTGCCAGTAGGCCACAAGACAGGGAAGAGACCCAGTACTTC	CASRPQDREETQYF
TRBV19	.	TRBJ1-3	.	TGTGCCAGTAGTAGGCCGGGCTCTGGAAACACCATATATTTT	CASSRPGSGNTIYF
TRBV6-5	.	TRBJ2-7	TRBD2	TGTGCCAGCAGTTATCTTAGCGGGGAAACATACGAGCAGTACTTC	CASSYLSGETYEQYF
TRBV6-5	.	TRBJ2-7	.	TGTGCCAGCAGTTACGGACACGACTCCGAGCAGTACTTC	CASSYGHDSEQYF
TRBV10-2	.	TRBJ1-1	.	TGCGCCAGCAGTGTAAAAGGGGACACTGAAGCTTTCTTT	CASSVKGDTEAFF
TRBV4-1	few	TRBJ1-5	.	TGCGCCAGCAGCCCCCGGAGGGAAAAGGGGTCCAATCAGCCCCAGCATTTT	CASSPRREKGSNQPQHF
TRBV5-1	once	TRBJ2-7	TRBD1	TGCGCCAGCAGCTTGCTGGGACAGGCTAACGAGCAGTACTTC	CASSLLGQANEQYF
TRBV13	.	TRBJ2-2	TRBD1	TGTGCCAGCAGCTTAGGGGACAGGGCCACCGGGGAGCTGTTTTTT	CASSLGDRATGELFF
TRBV19	.	TRBJ1-5	.	TGTGCCAGTAGTCCCCGGAGGCAGCCCCAGCATTTT	CASSPRRQPQHF
TRBV4-3	.	TRBJ1-2	.	TGCGCCAGCAGCCAAGGGTACAGGGACTATGGCTACACCTTC	CASSQGYRDYGYTF
TRBV5-1	.	TRBJ1-6	.	TGCGCCAGCAGCTTCGAAAGACGAGGATCACCCCTCCACTTT	CASSFERRGSPLHF
TRBV5-1	.	TRBJ1-6	TRBD1	TGCGCCAGCAGCTCAGGGACAGGGGACTATAATTCACCCCTCCACTTT	CASSSGTGDYNSPLHF
TRBV27	.	TRBJ1-5	TRBD1	TGTGCCAGCAGTTCCCTCGGGACAGGGGAAATTCAGCCCCAGCATTTT	CASSSLGTGEIQPQHF